The text below deals with one T cell receptor (beta chain). What it recognizes is unknown. The sample comes from a study of OX40 agonist ivuxolimab in advanced cancers. Overall study results and limits: CD8+ T cells averaged more expanded clones than CD4+.

Some clones are missing from TCRdb's copy, which holds only in-frame ones; the method was immunoSEQ multiplex PCR. This repertoire shows approximately 50,000 clones, around 85% found once; its top ten account for roughly an eighth. Germline V CDR1 and CDR2: LNHDA, SQIVND (reference sequence). After removal of 1 base from V and 2 bases from J, the junction contained 10 bases not matched to a gene. This CDR3 has 18 amino acids. The source of this sequence is an adult with an advanced solid tumor such as melanoma, head and neck, liver or kidney cancer. The chain joins TRBV19 to TRBJ2-5; 10 positions agree with TRBD2. Sample: CD4+ or CD8+ T cells sorted from blood, taken in a trial of the OX40 agonist ivuxolimab. Here the CDR3 reads CASSIVASGSPIQETQYF. Written as DNA, the CDR3 is TGTGCCAGTAGTATAGTAGCTAGCGGGAGCCCCATTCAAGAGACCCAGTACTTC. Looking up the rest from reference TRBV19 and TRBJ2-5 gives the full variable domain: DGGITQSPKYLFRKEGQNVTLSCEQNLNHDAMYWYRQDPGQGLRLIYYSQIVNDFQKGDIAEGYSVSREKKESFPLTVTSAQKNPTAFYLCASSIVASGSPIQETQYFGPGTRLLVL.